This section outlines one TCR beta chain sequence together with its context. Its antigen has not been determined. Base qualities were left out, and no much larger clone turns up one base away. From a lookup of the germline V gene, CDR1 and CDR2 are SNHLY and FYNNEI. The CDR3 holds 13 amino acids from the cysteine to the phenylalanine. The DNA shown is the 39-base CDR3, in frame from base 1. Trimmed from V: 9 bases; trimmed from J: 6 bases; junction bases lacking a gene match: 2. Sorted unstimulated T cells and proliferating T cells recovered from mixed lymphocyte reactions underwent TCRbeta CDR3 sequencing. Fresh whole blood from approximately 11 HLA-typed healthy donors served as the source for isolating PBMCs. To map where alloreactive clones came from, CD4+ regulatory T cells in the unstimulated state were FACS-sorted. The data are from a study of siplizumab effects on memory and regulatory T cells (dated by TCRdb to the late 2010s). Study-level background: The study looked at the effect of siplizumab, an anti-CD2 antibody, on alloreactive T-cell subsets in allogeneic mixed lymphocyte reactions made from human PBMCs.

The receptor library was made with the immunoSEQ multiplex PCR assay. The deep sequencing platform assayed some 98,000 TCR templates per sample. Genomic DNA extracted from sorted T cells was used for TCRbeta CDR3 sequencing. The study's own analysis went as follows. Clonal analysis of TCRbeta CDR3 data was done in the R programming language. Alloreactive CD4+ and CD8+ clones were identified by comparing unstimulated samples to CFSE-low samples taken after the reaction. Alloreactive CD4+ clones were assigned to regulatory or non-regulatory origin by matching sequences to sorted unstimulated Treg and non-Treg repertoires. Sourced from immuneACCESS, this table was stored by TCRdb with only in-frame sequences that have V and J called. A share of the clones is absent; for the studies checked, an unresolved V gene accounts for under half, and the remainder has no known explanation. The V and J calls and clone size come from that table; D and trimming were worked out from the DNA. The sample table lists over 100,000 clones, 92% of them with a count of one. Clones ranked in the top ten supply 0.6% to 0.8% of the sample.

What the authors observed across the whole study: The cumulative frequency of alloreactive sequences that could be traced back to unstimulated CD4+ memory T cells was significantly reduced by siplizumab. Of the alloreactive CD4+ clones that could be mapped, the Treg-derived share averaged 68.8% with siplizumab compared with roughly 27% in control reactions. A naive or memory phenotype could not be assigned to roughly 80-97% of proliferating CD4+ or CD8+ clones. No functional confirmation was obtained for the suppressive function of proliferating Tregs from siplizumab cultures. Because sequences below about 10^-5 frequency were poorly captured, only a minor fraction of alloreactive clones could be mapped to unstimulated subsets. Unstimulated naive T cells appeared to be more diverse than memory T cells, and naive cells seemed to make a substantial contribution to the alloresponse.

The V gene is TRBV2 and the J gene is TRBJ2-4, with 13 central nucleotides matching TRBD2. The sample consisted of Tregs sorted from blood. This sequence was found in a human donor in good health. The CDR3 loop reads CARLAGGINIQYF. The DNA sequence follows: TGTGCCAGACTAGCGGGGGGGATAAACATTCAGTACTTC.